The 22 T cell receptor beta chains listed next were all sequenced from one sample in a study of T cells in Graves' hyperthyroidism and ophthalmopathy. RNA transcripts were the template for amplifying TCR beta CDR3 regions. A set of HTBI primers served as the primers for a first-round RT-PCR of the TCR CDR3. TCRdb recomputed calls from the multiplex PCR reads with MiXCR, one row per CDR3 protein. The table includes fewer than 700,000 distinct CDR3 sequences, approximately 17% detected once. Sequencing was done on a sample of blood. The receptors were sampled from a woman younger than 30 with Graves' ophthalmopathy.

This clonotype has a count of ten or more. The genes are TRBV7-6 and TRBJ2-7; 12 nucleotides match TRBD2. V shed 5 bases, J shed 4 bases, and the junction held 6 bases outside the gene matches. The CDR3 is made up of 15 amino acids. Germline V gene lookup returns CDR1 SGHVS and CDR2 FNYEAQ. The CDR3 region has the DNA TGTGCCAGCAGCACCGGACTAGCGGGATCGTACGAGCAGTACTTC. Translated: CASSTGLAGSYEQYF.

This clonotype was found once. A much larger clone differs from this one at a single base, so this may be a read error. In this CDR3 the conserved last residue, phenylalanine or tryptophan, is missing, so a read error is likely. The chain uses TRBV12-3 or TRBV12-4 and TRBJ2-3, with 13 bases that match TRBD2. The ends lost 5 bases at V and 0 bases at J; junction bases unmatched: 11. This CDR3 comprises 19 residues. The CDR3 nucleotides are TGTGCCAGCAGTCTAACACCTTCGACTAGCGGGGGGAGCACAGATACGCAGTATCTT. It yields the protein CASSLTPSTSGGSTDTQYL.

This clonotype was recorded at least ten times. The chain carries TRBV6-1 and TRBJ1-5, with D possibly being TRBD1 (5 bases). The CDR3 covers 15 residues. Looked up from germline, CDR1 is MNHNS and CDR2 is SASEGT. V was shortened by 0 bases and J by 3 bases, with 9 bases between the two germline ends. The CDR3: CASSEAGGFNQPQHF. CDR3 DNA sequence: TGTGCCAGCAGTGAAGCGGGGGGGTTCAATCAGCCCCAGCATTTT.

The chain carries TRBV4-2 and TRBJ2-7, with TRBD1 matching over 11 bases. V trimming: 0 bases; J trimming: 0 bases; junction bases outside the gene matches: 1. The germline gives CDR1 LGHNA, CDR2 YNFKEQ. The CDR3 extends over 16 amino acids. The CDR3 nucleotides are TGTGCCAGCAGCCAAGATGGGACAGGGGGCTCCTACGAGCAGTACTTC. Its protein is CASSQDGTGGSYEQYF.

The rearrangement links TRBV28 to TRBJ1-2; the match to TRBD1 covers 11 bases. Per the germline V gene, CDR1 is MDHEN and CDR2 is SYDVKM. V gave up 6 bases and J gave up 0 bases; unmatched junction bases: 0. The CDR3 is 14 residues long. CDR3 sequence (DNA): TGTGCCAGCAGGGACAGGGGGCCTAACTATGGCTACACCTTC. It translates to CASRDRGPNYGYTF.

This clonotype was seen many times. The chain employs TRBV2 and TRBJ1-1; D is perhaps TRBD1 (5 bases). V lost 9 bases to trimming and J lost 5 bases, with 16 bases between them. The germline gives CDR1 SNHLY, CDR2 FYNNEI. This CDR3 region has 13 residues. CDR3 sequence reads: CASSGGALTEAFF. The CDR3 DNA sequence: TGTGCCAGTTCGGGAGGGGCGCTTACTGAAGCTTTCTTT. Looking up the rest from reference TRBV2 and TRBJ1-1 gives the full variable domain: EPEVTQTPSHQVTQMGQEVILRCVPISNHLYFYWYRQILGQKVEFLVSFYNNEISEKSEIFDDQFSVERPDGSNFTLKIRSTKLEDSAMYFCASSGGALTEAFFGQGTRLTVV.

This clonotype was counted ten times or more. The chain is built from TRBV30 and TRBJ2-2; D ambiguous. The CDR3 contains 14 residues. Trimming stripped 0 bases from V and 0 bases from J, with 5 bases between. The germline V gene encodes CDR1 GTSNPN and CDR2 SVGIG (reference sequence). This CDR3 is CAWSVQANTGELFF. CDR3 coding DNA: TGTGCCTGGAGTGTTCAGGCGAACACCGGGGAGCTGTTTTTT.

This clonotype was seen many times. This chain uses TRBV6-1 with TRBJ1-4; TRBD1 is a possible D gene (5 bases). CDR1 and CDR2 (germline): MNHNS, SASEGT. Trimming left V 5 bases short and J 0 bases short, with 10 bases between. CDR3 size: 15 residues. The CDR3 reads CASSSAGTTNEKLFF. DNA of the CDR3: TGTGCCAGCAGTAGTGCAGGGACAACTAATGAAAAACTGTTTTTT.

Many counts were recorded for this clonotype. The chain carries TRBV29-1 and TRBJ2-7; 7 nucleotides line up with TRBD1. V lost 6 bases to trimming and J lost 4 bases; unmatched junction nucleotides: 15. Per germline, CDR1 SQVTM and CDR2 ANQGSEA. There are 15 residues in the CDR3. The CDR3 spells CSVRDRALGTYEQYF. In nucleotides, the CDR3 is TGCAGCGTACGAGACAGGGCCCTAGGGACGTACGAGCAGTACTTC.

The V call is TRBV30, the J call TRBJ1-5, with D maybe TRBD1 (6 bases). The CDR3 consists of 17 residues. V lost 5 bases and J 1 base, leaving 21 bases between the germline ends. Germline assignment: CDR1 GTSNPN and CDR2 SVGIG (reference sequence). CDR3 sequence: CAWSVPVTGRSNQPQHF. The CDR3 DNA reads TGTGCCTGGTCTGTACCCGTTACAGGGAGGAGCAATCAGCCCCAGCATTTT.

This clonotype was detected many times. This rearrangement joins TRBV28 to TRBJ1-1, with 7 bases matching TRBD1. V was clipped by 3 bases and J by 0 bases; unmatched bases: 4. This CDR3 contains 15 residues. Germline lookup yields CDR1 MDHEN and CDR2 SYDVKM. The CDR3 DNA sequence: TGTGCCAGCAGTTTGACAGGGTGGGTGAACACTGAAGCTTTCTTT. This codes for CASSLTGWVNTEAFF.

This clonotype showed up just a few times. CDR3 sequence reads: CASSLFPGIYTQYF. CDR3 coding DNA: TGTGCCAGCAGCTTATTCCCAGGGATCTATACGCAGTATTTT. The chain links TRBV7-8 to TRBJ2-3; weak D call: TRBD1 (5 bases). Germline values: CDR1 SGHVS, CDR2 FQNEAQ. The CDR3 extends over 14 amino acids. Trimming cost V 2 bases and J 7 bases, with 13 bases left between them.

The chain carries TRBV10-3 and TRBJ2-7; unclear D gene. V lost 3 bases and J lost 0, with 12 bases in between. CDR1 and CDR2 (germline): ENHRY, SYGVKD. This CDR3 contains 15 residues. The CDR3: CAISEDGPYSYEQYF. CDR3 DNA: TGTGCCATCAGTGAAGACGGACCTTACTCCTACGAGCAGTACTTC.

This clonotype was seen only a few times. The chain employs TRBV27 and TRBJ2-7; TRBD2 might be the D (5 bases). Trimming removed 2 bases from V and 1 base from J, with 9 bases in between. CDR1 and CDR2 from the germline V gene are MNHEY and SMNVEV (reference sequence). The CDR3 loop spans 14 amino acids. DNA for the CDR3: TGTGCCAGCAGTTTACGGGGAAGGTCCTACGAGCAGTACTTC. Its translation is CASSLRGRSYEQYF.

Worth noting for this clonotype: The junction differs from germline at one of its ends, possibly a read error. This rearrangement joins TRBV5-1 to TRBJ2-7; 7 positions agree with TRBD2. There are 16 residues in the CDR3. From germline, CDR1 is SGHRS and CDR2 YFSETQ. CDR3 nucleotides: TGCGCCAGCAGCTATTTCGTCGGGGGGAATTCCTACGAGCAGCACTTC. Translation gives CASSYFVGGNSYEQHF.

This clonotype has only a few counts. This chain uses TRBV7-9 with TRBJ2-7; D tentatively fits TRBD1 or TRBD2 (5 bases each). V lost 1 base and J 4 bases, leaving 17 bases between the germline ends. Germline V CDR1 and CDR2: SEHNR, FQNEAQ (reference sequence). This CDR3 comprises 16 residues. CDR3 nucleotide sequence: TGTGCCAGCAGCTTAGAAAAACCGGGACCATCATACGAGCAGTACTTC. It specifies CASSLEKPGPSYEQYF.

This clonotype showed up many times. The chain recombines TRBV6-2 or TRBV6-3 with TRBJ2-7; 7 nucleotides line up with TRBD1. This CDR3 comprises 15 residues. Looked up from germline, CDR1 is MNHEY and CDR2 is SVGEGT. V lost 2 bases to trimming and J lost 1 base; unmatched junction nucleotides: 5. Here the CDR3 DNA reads TGTGCCAGCAGTTACCAGGGGGAAGGGTCCTACGAGCAGTACTTC. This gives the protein CASSYQGEGSYEQYF.

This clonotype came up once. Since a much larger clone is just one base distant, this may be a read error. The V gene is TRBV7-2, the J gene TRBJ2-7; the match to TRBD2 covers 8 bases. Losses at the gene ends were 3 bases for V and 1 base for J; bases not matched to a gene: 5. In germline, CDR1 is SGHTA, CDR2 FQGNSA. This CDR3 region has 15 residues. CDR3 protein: CASSFYSGTSYEQYF. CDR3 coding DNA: TGTGCCAGCAGCTTCTATAGCGGGACTTCCTACGAGCAGTACTTC.

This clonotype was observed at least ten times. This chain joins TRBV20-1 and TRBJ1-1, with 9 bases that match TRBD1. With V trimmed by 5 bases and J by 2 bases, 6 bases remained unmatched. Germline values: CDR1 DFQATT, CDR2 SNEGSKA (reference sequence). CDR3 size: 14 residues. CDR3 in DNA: TGCAGTGCTGGATCACAGGGGGCTAACACTGAAGCTTTCTTT. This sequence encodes CSAGSQGANTEAFF.

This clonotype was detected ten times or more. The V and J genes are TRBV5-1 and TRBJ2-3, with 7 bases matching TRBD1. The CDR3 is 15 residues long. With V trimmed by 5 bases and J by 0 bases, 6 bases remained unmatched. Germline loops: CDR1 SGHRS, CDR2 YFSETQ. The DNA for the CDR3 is TGCGCCAGCAGATGGGGACAGATTAGCACAGATACGCAGTATTTT. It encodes CASRWGQISTDTQYF. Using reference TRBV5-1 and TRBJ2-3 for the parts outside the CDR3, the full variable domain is KAGVTQTPRYLIKTRGQQVTLSCSPISGHRSVSWYQQTPGQGLQFLFEYFSETQRNKGNFPGRFSGRQFSNSRSEMNVSTLELGDSALYLCASRWGQISTDTQYFGPGTRLTVL.

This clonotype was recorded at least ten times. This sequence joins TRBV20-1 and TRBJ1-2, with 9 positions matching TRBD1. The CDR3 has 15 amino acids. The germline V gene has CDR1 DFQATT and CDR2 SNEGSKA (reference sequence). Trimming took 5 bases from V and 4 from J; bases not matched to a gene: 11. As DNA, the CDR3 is TGCAGTGCTTCCTCCGGGACAGGGTTGGGCTATGGCTACACCTTC. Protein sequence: CSASSGTGLGYGYTF.

DNA for the CDR3: TGTGCCAGCAGTTTGGGACAGGGCCAGGATCAGCCCCAGCATTTT. As protein: CASSLGQGQDQPQHF. This sequence joins TRBV6-1 and TRBJ1-5, with TRBD1 matching over 9 bases. The CDR3 is 15 amino acids. Looked up from germline, CDR1 is MNHNS and CDR2 is SASEGT. J lost 5 bases, V lost 5 bases, and 7 bases had no gene match.